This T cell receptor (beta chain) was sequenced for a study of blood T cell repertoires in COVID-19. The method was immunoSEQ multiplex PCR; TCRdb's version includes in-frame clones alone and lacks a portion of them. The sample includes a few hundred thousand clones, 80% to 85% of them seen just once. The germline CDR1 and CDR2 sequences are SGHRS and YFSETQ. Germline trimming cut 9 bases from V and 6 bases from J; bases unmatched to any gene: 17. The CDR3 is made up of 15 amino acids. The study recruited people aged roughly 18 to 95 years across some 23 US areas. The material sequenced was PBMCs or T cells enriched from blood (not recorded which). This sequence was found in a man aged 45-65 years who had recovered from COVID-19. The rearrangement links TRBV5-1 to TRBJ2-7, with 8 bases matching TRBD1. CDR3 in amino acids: CATRQAPGQAGEQYF. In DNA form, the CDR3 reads TGCGCCACTCGCCAAGCCCCGGGACAGGCGGGCGAGCAGTACTTC.